This T cell receptor beta chain was obtained from a study of CD8 T cells in ankylosing spondylitis. Study-level findings and limits: There was a TCR beta motif, made of several highly homologous variants, that appeared characteristic of ankylosing spondylitis blood. Significant enrichment of disease-linked clones was reportedly seen in matched ankylosing spondylitis synovial fluid. Disease-linked clones had a CD8+ phenotype and relatively low frequency in peripheral blood. Previous work reported some of these motif variants in the synovial fluid and blood of reactive arthritis.

Germline V lookup: CDR1 LGHDT, CDR2 YNNKEL (reference sequence). V dropped 1 base and J dropped 6 bases, with 12 bases sitting between them. CDR3 size: 14 residues. 5'-RACE, quantitative and with molecular barcodes, yielded the TCR beta libraries. TCRdb independently ran MiXCR on the 5' RACE reads; one entry per CDR3 protein. The repertoire has a few hundred thousand distinct CDR3 sequences, approximately 8.2% of them found once; the top ten carry more than 12%. At least ten counts were recorded for this clonotype. The antigen remains undetermined. The V and J genes are TRBV3-1 and TRBJ1-1; D not resolved. The TCR comes from a male donor with ankylosing spondylitis. Sequences were obtained from blood, either unsorted or a sorted T cell fraction (not recorded which). In DNA form, the CDR3 reads TGTGCCAGCAGCCAAGGGACTGCCGCTCCTGAAGCTTTCTTT. Its translation: CASSQGTAAPEAFF.